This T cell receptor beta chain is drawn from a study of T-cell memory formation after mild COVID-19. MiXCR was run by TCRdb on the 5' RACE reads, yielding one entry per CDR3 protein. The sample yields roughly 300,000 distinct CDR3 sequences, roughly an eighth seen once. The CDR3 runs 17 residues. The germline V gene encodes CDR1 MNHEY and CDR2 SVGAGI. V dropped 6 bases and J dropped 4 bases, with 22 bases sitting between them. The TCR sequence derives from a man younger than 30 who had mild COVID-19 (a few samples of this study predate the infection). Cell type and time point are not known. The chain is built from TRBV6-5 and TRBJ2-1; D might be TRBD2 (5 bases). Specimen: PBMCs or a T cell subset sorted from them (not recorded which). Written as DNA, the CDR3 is TGTGCCAGCAGCTTCAGTACGCAGGCGGGCGATTACAATGAGCAGTTCTTC. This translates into CASSFSTQAGDYNEQFF.